This TCR beta chain was identified in a study of blood T cell repertoires in COVID-19. This CDR3 comprises 17 residues. Trimming left V 0 bases short and J 7 bases short, with 21 bases between. The germline V gene encodes CDR1 LGHDT and CDR2 YNNKEL (reference sequence). In the study's own analysis: Quantification of nucleated cells was approximated via reference gene primer amplification. The protocol was immunoSEQ multiplex PCR, while the TCRdb copy is restricted to in-frame clones and leaves out a portion. V and J calls and clone size are copied from that table; D and trimming were computed from the DNA. This sample has about 170,000 clones, with less than 90% found just once. Seattle's enrolled individuals joined amid active infection and were then monitored longitudinally.

The chain carries TRBV3-1 (or the pseudogene TRBV3-2) and TRBJ2-5; tentatively, D is TRBD2 (6 bases). The source material was peripheral blood. The receptor's source is a woman aged 70 to 79 with COVID-19, enrolled during active disease. The CDR3 region is CASSQDGGSGPTTTQYF. In DNA form, the CDR3 reads TGTGCCAGCAGCCAAGATGGAGGCAGCGGGCCAACGACGACCCAGTACTTC.